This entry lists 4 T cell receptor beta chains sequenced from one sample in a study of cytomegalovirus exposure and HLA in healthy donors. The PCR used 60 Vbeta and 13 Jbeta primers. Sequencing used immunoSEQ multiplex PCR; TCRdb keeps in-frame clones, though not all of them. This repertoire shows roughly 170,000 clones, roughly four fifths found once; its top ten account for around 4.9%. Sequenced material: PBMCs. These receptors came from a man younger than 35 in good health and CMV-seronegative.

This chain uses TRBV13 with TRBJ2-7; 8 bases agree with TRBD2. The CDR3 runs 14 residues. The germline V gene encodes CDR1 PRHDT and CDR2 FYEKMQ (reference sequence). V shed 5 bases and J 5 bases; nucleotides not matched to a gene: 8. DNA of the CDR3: TGTGCCAGCAGCATCCGGGAGGGCCTGGACGAGCAGTACTTC. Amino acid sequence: CASSIREGLDEQYF.

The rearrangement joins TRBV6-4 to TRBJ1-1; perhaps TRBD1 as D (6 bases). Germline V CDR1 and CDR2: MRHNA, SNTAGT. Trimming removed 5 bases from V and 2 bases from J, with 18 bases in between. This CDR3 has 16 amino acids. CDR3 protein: CASSPHGGGGNTEAFF. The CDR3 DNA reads TGTGCCAGCAGTCCCCACGGGGGAGGGGGAAACACTGAAGCTTTCTTT.

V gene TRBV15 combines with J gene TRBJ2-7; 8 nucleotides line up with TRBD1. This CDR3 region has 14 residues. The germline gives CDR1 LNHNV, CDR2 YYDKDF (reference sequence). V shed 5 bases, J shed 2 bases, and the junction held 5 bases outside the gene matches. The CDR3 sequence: CATSPDRAPYEQYF. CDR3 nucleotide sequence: TGTGCCACCAGCCCGGACAGGGCGCCCTACGAGCAGTACTTC. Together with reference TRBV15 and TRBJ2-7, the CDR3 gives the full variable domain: DAMVIQNPRYQVTQFGKPVTLSCSQTLNHNVMYWYQQKSSQAPKLLFHYYDKDFNNEADTPDNFQSRRPNTSFCFLDIRSPGLGDTAMYLCATSPDRAPYEQYFGPGTRLTVT.

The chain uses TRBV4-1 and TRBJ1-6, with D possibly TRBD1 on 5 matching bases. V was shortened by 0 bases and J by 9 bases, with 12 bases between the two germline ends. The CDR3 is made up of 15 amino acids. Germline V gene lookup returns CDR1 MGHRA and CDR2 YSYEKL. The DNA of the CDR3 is TGCGCCAGCAGCCAAGAGCAGGGTGGCGGTTCACCCCTCCACTTT. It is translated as CASSQEQGGGSPLHF.